The clone carrying this T cell receptor (beta chain) was seen only a few times. Germline and junction disagree at one end, which may indicate a read error. There are 16 residues in the CDR3. The germline V gene has CDR1 DFQATT and CDR2 SNEGSKA (reference sequence). Alongside a J-beta primer mix, a sample-barcoded 5' primer served in a second PCR lasting roughly 7 to 11 cycles. TCRdb processed the 5' RACE reads anew with MiXCR; each CDR3 protein has one entry. There are about 780,000 distinct CDR3 sequences in the sample; 20% to 30% occur only once, and 2.5% to 3.5% lies in the top ten. For every donor, a draw yielded around 10 milliliters of peripheral blood. The data stem from a study of blood T cells in healthy people across ages. Study overall: With template switching, about one barcoded beta molecule was captured per two T cells.

Another study also made use of these data, one on T cells of mothers and their children. As that report states: All donors were healthy and Caucasian; they were a few mothers and their six children. There were over 9.5 million TCR beta CDR3 reads from each mother and approximately 3 million from each child.

The gene calls are TRBV20-1 and TRBJ2-5, with D possibly matching TRBD2 (5 bases). The TCR comes from a boy aged 5-17 years in good health. Sequenced: blood. CDR3 in DNA: TGCAGCGCTAGAGATGACGAGGGCCCAAGCCAAGAGACCCAGTACTTC. Its translation is CSARDDEGPSQETQYF.